The present T cell receptor beta chain was sequenced within a study of blood T cell repertoires in COVID-19. This CDR3 region has 13 residues. Trimming removed 0 bases at V and 9 bases at J, with 10 bases between. Germline-derived CDR1 and CDR2 are MNHNS and SASEGT. The table came from immunoSEQ multiplex PCR; TCRdb's copy has only in-frame clones and leaves some out. The table records about 73,000 clones, roughly 88% of them present only once. The chain carries TRBV6-1 and TRBJ2-3; D call uncertain. Sequences were obtained from peripheral blood. The TCR was taken from an elderly man with active or convalescent COVID-19. CDR3 residues: CASSEAGRNTQYF. The CDR3 DNA is TGTGCCAGCAGTGAAGCCGGCAGGAACACGCAGTATTTT.